This passage covers 8 T cell receptor beta chains from one sample sequenced in a study of T cells after yellow fever vaccination. TCRdb re-analysed the 5' RACE reads in MiXCR, keeping a single row per CDR3 protein. The sample includes 250,000 to 300,000 distinct CDR3 sequences, 5.2% seen only once; the top ten take 2.5% to 4%. The specimen was CD4+ T cells sorted from PBMCs, collected on the day of the yellow fever booster vaccination. Receptor source: a man aged 18 to 35 who received the YFV17D yellow fever vaccine.

The table lists this clonotype with a few counts. The V gene is TRBV25-1, the J gene TRBJ1-6; D gene uncertain. This CDR3 is 13 amino acids long. Looked up from germline, CDR1 is MGHDK and CDR2 is SYGVNS. V lost 5 bases and J lost 7, with 9 bases in between. This CDR3 is CASSYGPNSPLHF. In nucleotides, the CDR3 is TGTGCCAGCAGTTACGGACCGAATTCACCCCTCCACTTT. The full variable domain, rest sourced from reference TRBV25-1 and TRBJ1-6, is EADIYQTPRYLVIGTGKKITLECSQTMGHDKMYWYQQDPGMELHLIHYSYGVNSTEKGDLSSESTVSRIRTEHFPLTLESARPSHTSQYLCASSYGPNSPLHFGNGTRLTVT.

This CDR3 is CASSPETGLGAFF. The CDR3 DNA reads as TGTGCCAGCAGCCCAGAGACAGGTCTGGGAGCTTTCTTT. This chain connects TRBV7-2 to TRBJ1-1; a weak D match, TRBD1 (6 bases). V lost 5 bases, J lost 10 bases, and 17 bases lay in between. Germline-derived CDR1 and CDR2 are SGHTA and FQGNSA. The CDR3 covers 13 residues.

This chain links TRBV5-1 with TRBJ2-6; 8 bases match TRBD2. This CDR3 has 19 residues. Germline V gene sequence: CDR1 SGHRS, CDR2 YFSETQ. The junction had 11 bases not matched to a gene; V was cut back by 3 bases and J by 0 bases. CDR3 coding DNA: TGCGCCAGCAGCTCCGAGTGGTCCAGCGGGGGCTCTGGGGCCAACGTCCTGACTTTC. Translated: CASSSEWSSGGSGANVLTF.

This clonotype occurred many times. The chain employs TRBV24-1 and TRBJ2-5; a weak D match, TRBD2 (6 bases). Trimming removed 9 bases at V and 5 bases at J, with 27 bases between. Germline V gene sequence: CDR1 KGHDR, CDR2 SFDVKD. CDR3 length: 17 residues. CDR3 in amino acids: CATARGTGFGPGETQYF. The CDR3 DNA is TGTGCCACCGCCCGGGGGACGGGGTTTGGCCCGGGGGAGACCCAGTACTTC.

In this sample, this clonotype turned up a few times. The junction departs from germline at one end; a sequencing error may be responsible. The chain carries TRBV20-1 and TRBJ1-4, with no clear D. This CDR3 region has 13 residues. Germline V lookup: CDR1 DFQATT, CDR2 SNEGSKA (reference sequence). The CDR3: CSARGVSHEKLFF. DNA for the CDR3: TGCAGTGCAAGAGGAGTAAGTCATGAAAAACTGTTTTTT.

This clonotype appeared many times. This chain connects TRBV18 to TRBJ1-2; D is perhaps TRBD1 (6 bases). The CDR3 extends over 14 amino acids. Germline values: CDR1 KGHSH, CDR2 LQKENI. Deletions cut 6 bases from V and 6 bases from J, with 17 bases between. This chain's CDR3 is CASSTSSGVDGYTF. Here the CDR3 DNA reads TGTGCCAGCTCGACATCGTCAGGGGTTGATGGCTACACCTTC.

The rearrangement links TRBV6-6 to TRBJ1-1; D ambiguous. The V and J ends lost 5 bases and 4 bases respectively, with 8 bases between them. This CDR3 region has 12 residues. CDR1 MNHNY and CDR2 SVGAGI come from the germline V gene (reference sequence). The CDR3 reads CASSPPLTEAFF. CDR3 sequence (DNA): TGTGCCAGCAGTCCCCCGCTCACTGAAGCTTTCTTT.

This clonotype was counted ten times or more. V is TRBV4-1 and J is TRBJ2-2, with 9 bases lining up with TRBD1. Germline CDR1 MGHRA, CDR2 YSYEKL. This CDR3 is 16 amino acids long. V was pared by 7 bases and J by 0 bases, with 6 bases of the junction left unmatched. This CDR3 is CASTLQGAPNTGELFF. The DNA for the CDR3 is TGCGCCAGCACGTTACAGGGGGCACCGAACACCGGGGAGCTGTTTTTT.